These 12 T cell receptor beta chains share one sample of origin, sequenced in a study of blood T cell repertoires in COVID-19. Sequenced by immunoSEQ multiplex PCR; TCRdb stores in-frame clones only, minus some. The table shows 95,000 to 150,000 clones, with 80% occurring only once. The sequenced sample was peripheral blood. The receptors were gathered from a man aged 55 to 70 with active or convalescent COVID-19.

This chain connects TRBV18 to TRBJ1-6; TRBD1 is a possible D gene (5 bases). Per the germline V gene, CDR1 is KGHSH and CDR2 is LQKENI. This CDR3 is built from 14 residues. Between the trimmed V and J ends, which lost 3 bases and 8 bases, there was a span of 11 bases. The CDR3 DNA sequence: TGTGCCAGCTCACCTAACAGGAGAGATTCACCCCTCCACTTT. This encodes CASSPNRRDSPLHF.

The V call is TRBV11-2, the J call TRBJ1-6, with 8 positions matching TRBD1. The CDR3 covers 16 residues. CDR1 and CDR2 (germline): SGHAT, FQNNGV. The V segment lost 4 bases and the J segment 4 bases; nucleotides outside the gene matches: 6. CDR3 DNA: TGTGCCAGCAGCTCCCACAGGGGGGAATATAATTCACCCCTCCACTTT. It is translated as CASSSHRGEYNSPLHF.

This sequence joins TRBV11-1 and TRBJ1-5, with a tentative D call TRBD1 (6 bases). Germline CDR1 is SGHAT and CDR2 is FQDESV (reference sequence). With 6 bases removed from V and 3 bases from J, the gap between germline ends came to 15 bases. CDR3 length: 15 residues. CDR3 in DNA: TGTGCCAGCAGTCTGGGGGCCGGAGCCAATCAGCCCCAGCATTTT. This sequence encodes CASSLGAGANQPQHF.

The gene calls are TRBV29-1 and TRBJ1-2; TRBD1 is a possible D gene (5 bases). The CDR3 loop spans 13 amino acids. Germline V gene lookup returns CDR1 SQVTM and CDR2 ANQGSEA. V was pared by 3 bases and J by 8 bases, with 16 bases between. In nucleotides, the CDR3 is TGCAGCGTTGACGGGCAGGGTGTAGGCGGCTACACCTTC. Encoded protein: CSVDGQGVGGYTF.

V usage is TRBV6-2 or TRBV6-3 and J usage is TRBJ2-1; maybe TRBD1 (5 bases). Germline lookup yields CDR1 MNHEY and CDR2 SVGEGT. The CDR3 runs 14 residues. With 5 bases removed from V and 4 bases from J, the gap between germline ends came to 12 bases. The CDR3 DNA sequence: TGTGCCAGCAGTCGACAGATTTTATACAATGAGCAGTTCTTC. It yields the protein CASSRQILYNEQFF.

V and J are TRBV5-1 and TRBJ1-3, with 7 bases that match TRBD1. In germline, CDR1 is SGHRS, CDR2 YFSETQ. Trimming took 1 base from V and 0 from J; bases not matched to a gene: 4. CDR3 size: 16 residues. As DNA, the CDR3 is TGCGCCAGCAGCTTGACAGGGGCCCGCTCTGGAAACACCATATATTTT. It codes for CASSLTGARSGNTIYF.

The chain employs TRBV7-9 and TRBJ2-3; possible D gene TRBD2, 6 bases. The CDR3 is 13 residues long. The V end lost 3 bases, the J end lost 7 bases, and 11 bases lay between the germline ends. Germline V gene lookup returns CDR1 SEHNR and CDR2 FQNEAQ (reference sequence). Here the CDR3 DNA reads TGTGCCAGCAGCTTGGGACTGGGTAATACGCAGTATTTT. This sequence encodes CASSLGLGNTQYF. Full variable domain (remainder filled in from reference TRBV7-9 and TRBJ2-3): DTGVSQNPRHKITKRGQNVTFRCDPISEHNRLYWYRQTLGQGPEFLTYFQNEAQLEKSRLLSDRFSAERPKGSFSTLEIQRTEQGDSAMYLCASSLGLGNTQYFGPGTRLTVL.

This CDR3 is CASSFWTSLHQTEAFF. The CDR3 coding sequence is TGTGCCAGCAGCTTCTGGACTAGTCTTCATCAGACTGAAGCTTTCTTT. The chain is built from TRBV5-6 and TRBJ1-1, with D unresolved. The germline CDR1 and CDR2 sequences are SGHDT and YYEEEE. The CDR3 contains 16 residues. V was clipped by 2 bases and J by 5 bases, with 19 bases between them. Drawing the rest from reference TRBV5-6 and TRBJ1-1, the complete variable domain is DAGVTQSPTHLIKTRGQQVTLRCSPKSGHDTVSWYQQALGQGPQFIFQYYEEEERQRGNFPDRFSGHQFPNYSSELNVNALLLGDSALYLCASSFWTSLHQTEAFFGQGTRLTVV.

This clone was counted once. The chain links TRBV23-1 to TRBJ1-5; 7 positions agree with TRBD1. TRBV23-1 is an ORF for which the function is uncertain. This CDR3 spans 16 amino acids. With V trimmed by 1 base and J by 7 bases, 10 bases remained unmatched. CDR3 nucleotide sequence: TGCGCCAGCAGTCAATGGCGACAGGGTAAGAGACAGCCCCAGCATTTT. This sequence encodes CASSQWRQGKRQPQHF.

A single count supports this clone. The chain has TRBV28 and TRBJ1-1; 8 positions match TRBD1. The CDR3 runs 14 residues. The trim removed 5 bases at V and 4 bases at J, leaving 6 bases unmatched. The germline V gene has CDR1 MDHEN and CDR2 SYDVKM. The CDR3 bases are TGTGCCAGCAGTCCAGGGGGCGGAAGCACTGAAGCTTTCTTT. This translates into CASSPGGGSTEAFF.

In this sample, this clone turned up once. The chain is built from TRBV7-6 and TRBJ2-1, with TRBD2 identical over 10 bases. J gave up 5 bases and V 2 bases, and 9 bases lay outside the gene matches. Per germline, CDR1 SGHVS and CDR2 FNYEAQ. This CDR3 spans 17 amino acids. The CDR3 DNA reads as TGTGCCAGCAGCTTATATTGGCCTAGCGGGAGTAACAATGAGCAGTTCTTC. Encoded protein: CASSLYWPSGSNNEQFF.

The genes are TRBV27 and TRBJ2-7, with D possibly being TRBD2 (6 bases). Trimming left V 6 bases short and J 0 bases short, with 12 bases between. Germline V gene lookup returns CDR1 MNHEY and CDR2 SMNVEV (reference sequence). This CDR3 has 14 residues. In nucleotides, the CDR3 is TGTGCCAGCAGCGGGGACTGGAGCTCCTACGAGCAGTACTTC. Translated, it gives CASSGDWSSYEQYF.